This is a list of T cell receptor beta chains from one sample in a study of T cell changes during pregnancy in multiple sclerosis. The method was immunoSEQ multiplex PCR; TCRdb's version includes in-frame clones alone and lacks a portion of them. The sample has around 63,000 clones; approximately 92% are singletons. This material consisted of CD8+ T cells from peripheral blood mononuclear cells, taken in the third trimester of pregnancy. Receptor source: a female donor in good health, enrolled as a control in a pregnancy study. Each CDR3 is given with its conserved first and last residue. The D gene is left open where the match is weak. Clone size appears in some rows only: once, few, many, or a class for an expanded clone.

>TRBJ2-7|.|.|TRBV11-1
TGTGCCAGCAGTATCGGGAGATTGAACTCCTACGAGCAGTACTTC
CASSIGRLNSYEQYF
>TRBJ1-2|TRBD1|.|TRBV30
TGTGCCGAGACAGGGGATTATTATGGCTACACCTTC
CAETGDYYGYTF
>TRBJ2-7|.|.|TRBV19
TGTGCCAGTAGCGGTTACAGCTCCTACGAGCAGTACTTC
CASSGYSSYEQYF
>TRBJ1-2|.|.|TRBV2
TGTGCCAGCAGTGAGGCGGGGGGGAACTATGGCTACACCTTC
CASSEAGGNYGYTF
>TRBJ1-2|TRBD1|.|TRBV30
TGTGCCTGGAGTACTGGGACAGGGCGGTATGGCTACACCTTC
CAWSTGTGRYGYTF
>TRBJ1-1|.|.|TRBV6-1
TGTGCCAGCAGTGAAGGAATCGTGGCGAACACTGAAGCTTTCTTT
CASSEGIVANTEAFF
>TRBJ2-5|TRBD2|.|TRBV13
TGTGCCAGCAGCTCCTGGACTAGCGGGGGGCTCCAAGAGACCCAGTACTTC
CASSSWTSGGLQETQYF
>TRBJ1-2|TRBD1|.|TRBV7-8
TGTGCCAGCAGCCGACCAGGGACAGACCTAAACTATGGCTACACCTTC
CASSRPGTDLNYGYTF
>TRBJ1-5|.|.|TRBV10-1
TGCGCCAGCAGATCTAGGGGCCACAATCAGCCCCAGCATTTT
CASRSRGHNQPQHF
>TRBJ1-2|.|.|TRBV27
TGTGCCAGCAGGGCAGGGAACTATGGCTACACCTTC
CASRAGNYGYTF
>TRBJ1-2|.|.|TRBV30
TGTGCCTGGGGGTACCGGGGCTATGGCTACACCTTC
CAWGYRGYGYTF
>TRBJ1-3|TRBD1|few|TRBV9
TGTGCCAGCAGCGTAGAGGACAGGGGGCGTTCTTATGGAAACACCATATATTTT
CASSVEDRGRSYGNTIYF
>TRBJ2-6|TRBD2|.|TRBV4-3
TGCGCCAGCAGCCTTCTGGGAGGGTTTCCCACCCCTGGGGCCAACGTCCTGACTTTC
CASSLLGGFPTPGANVLTF
>TRBJ2-1|TRBD2|.|TRBV5-4
TGTGCCAGCAGCTTGGCCGAGCGGGGGGCTAGTGAGCAGTTCTTC
CASSLAERGASEQFF
>TRBJ1-3|.|.|TRBV30
TGTGCCTGGAGTGTACTATGGAGGGAATCTGGAAACACCATATATTTT
CAWSVLWRESGNTIYF
>TRBJ2-1|.|.|TRBV7-8
TGTGCCAGCAGCTTAGGACTTCCCTACAATGAGCAGTTCTTC
CASSLGLPYNEQFF
>TRBJ2-5|.|.|TRBV7-9
TGTGCCAGCAGCTCAGCTGCGGGACTCCACACAGAGACCCAGTACTTC
CASSSAAGLHTETQYF
>TRBJ1-5|TRBD1|.|TRBV7-2
TGTGCCAGCAGCCCGGGACAGGGGGGACGCAATCAGCCCCAGCATTTT
CASSPGQGGRNQPQHF
>TRBJ2-5|TRBD1|.|TRBV25-1
TGTGCCAGCAGTGATACCGGACAGGTCCAAGAGACCCAGTACTTC
CASSDTGQVQETQYF
>TRBJ1-4|.|.|TRBV2
TGTGCCAGCAGAGGGGAAGAGGAAAAACTGTTTTTT
CASRGEEEKLFF
>TRBJ2-7|.|.|TRBV27
TGTGCCAGCAGTTTGGCGAGCGACCCGTCCCCCTACGAGCAGTACTTC
CASSLASDPSPYEQYF
>TRBJ1-1|.|.|TRBV5-8
TGTGCCAGCAGCCCCCGTTTCACTGAAGCTTTCTTT
CASSPRFTEAFF
>TRBJ1-2|TRBD1|.|TRBV4-3
TGCGCCAGCAGCCAGGAACGACAGGGGGCGAAGGGCTACACCTTC
CASSQERQGAKGYTF